These 15 T cell receptor beta chains share one sample of origin, sequenced in a study of blood T cell repertoires in COVID-19. TCRdb's table, derived via immunoSEQ multiplex PCR, lists solely in-frame clones and lacks some. The sample has 250,000 or so clones; 70% to 90% are singletons. What was sequenced was peripheral blood. These TCRs come from a woman in her twenties or thirties with COVID-19, enrolled during active disease.

V gene TRBV7-2 combines with J gene TRBJ1-2; D perhaps matches TRBD1 (6 bases). Trimming shortened V by 6 bases and J by 5 bases, and 19 bases separated the two germline ends. Germline V gives CDR1 SGHTA, CDR2 FQGNSA. This CDR3 contains 15 residues. The DNA for the CDR3 is TGTGCCAGCAGACCCAGGGCAGGGGATAATTATGGCTACACCTTC. Its translation is CASRPRAGDNYGYTF.

The J gene is TRBJ2-2, the V gene TRBV6-6; possibly TRBD2 for D (5 bases). Germline CDR1 reads MNHNY; CDR2 reads SVGAGI (reference sequence). The CDR3 runs 12 residues. V shed 5 bases and J shed 16 bases, with 17 bases lying between them. The CDR3 loop is CASSPTGEFQFF. Written as DNA, the CDR3 is TGTGCCAGCAGTCCCACCGGGGAGTTCCAGTTTTTT.

This clone was observed once. Here the CDR3 reads CASTYGEGTYGYTF. CDR3 nucleotides: TGTGCCAGCACCTATGGGGAGGGGACCTATGGCTACACCTTC. The gene calls are TRBV6-6 and TRBJ1-2; maybe TRBD1 (5 bases). The CDR3 is made up of 14 amino acids. V lost 7 bases, J lost 4 bases, and 16 bases lay in between. Germline CDR1 MNHNY, CDR2 SVGAGI (reference sequence).

The sample holds a few counts of this clone. The V call is TRBV2, the J call TRBJ2-7, with 7 nucleotides matching TRBD2. CDR3 length: 13 amino acids. Germline V CDR1 and CDR2: SNHLY, FYNNEI. V trimming: 2 bases; J trimming: 6 bases; junction bases outside the gene matches: 4. The CDR3 is CASSETPGGEQYV. For the CDR3, the DNA is TGTGCCAGCAGTGAAACCCCGGGAGGCGAGCAGTACGTC.

The V and J genes are TRBV6-6 and TRBJ2-4; 8 nucleotides match TRBD2. There are 17 residues in the CDR3. CDR1 MNHNY and CDR2 SVGAGI come from the germline V gene (reference sequence). Germline trimming cut 5 bases from V and 0 bases from J; bases unmatched to any gene: 9. CDR3: CASSHIAGSVAKNIQYF. The CDR3 bases are TGTGCCAGCAGTCATATAGCGGGGTCGGTAGCCAAAAACATTCAGTACTTC.

The chain has TRBV20-1 and TRBJ2-5; tentatively, D is TRBD1 (5 bases). Germline loops: CDR1 DFQATT, CDR2 SNEGSKA (reference sequence). Trimming cost V 4 bases and J 5 bases, with 8 bases left between them. This CDR3 spans 11 amino acids. The CDR3: CSATKGETQYF. Here the CDR3 DNA reads TGCAGTGCTACGAAGGGGGAGACCCAGTACTTC.

The V and J genes are TRBV21-1 and TRBJ2-7; TRBD1 reflects the table's D call only, with no check against the DNA. TRBV21-1 is noted as a pseudogene. The CDR3 extends over 16 amino acids. The CDR3 here is CASSKARDSPPYEQYF. Written as DNA, the CDR3 is TGTGCCAGCAGCAAAGCCAGAGACAGTCCACCCTACGAGCAGTACTTC.

The chain uses TRBV11-2 and TRBJ2-7, with a weak D call TRBD2 (6 bases). CDR3 size: 15 residues. V lost 5 bases, J lost 2 bases, and 16 bases lay in between. The germline gives CDR1 SGHAT, CDR2 FQNNGV. CDR3 nucleotide sequence: TGTGCCAGCAGCAAAAGTAGCGGATCCACCTACGAGCAGTACGTC. Protein: CASSKSSGSTYEQYV.

The V call is TRBV14, the J call TRBJ1-2; 7 bases line up with TRBD1. Losses at the gene ends were 0 bases for V and 3 bases for J; bases not matched to a gene: 4. The CDR3 extends over 15 amino acids. Germline V gene lookup returns CDR1 SGHDN and CDR2 FVKESK. CDR3 residues: CASSQDLQGYYGYTF. CDR3 coding DNA: TGTGCCAGCAGCCAAGATCTACAGGGGTACTATGGCTACACCTTC.

This sequence joins TRBV5-4 and TRBJ2-5; 8 bases are a match to TRBD1. V gave up 5 bases and J gave up 3 bases; unmatched junction bases: 9. The CDR3 is made up of 15 amino acids. Looked up from germline, CDR1 is SGHNT and CDR2 is YYREEE (reference sequence). CDR3 sequence (DNA): TGTGCCAGCAGTTTCCCGTCACAGGGGGAAGAGACCCAGTACTTC. Protein sequence: CASSFPSQGEETQYF.

V gene TRBV10-3 combines with J gene TRBJ2-7; a weak D match, TRBD1 (6 bases). The V and J ends lost 6 bases and 0 bases respectively, with 9 bases between them. This CDR3 spans 13 amino acids. The germline V gene has CDR1 ENHRY and CDR2 SYGVKD. CDR3: CAISRDISYEQYV. The CDR3 DNA sequence: TGTGCCATCAGCCGGGACATCTCCTACGAGCAGTACGTC.

V is TRBV4-1 and J is TRBJ1-5; unclear D gene. Germline V gene data show CDR1 as MGHRA and CDR2 as YSYEKL. The CDR3 runs 17 residues. The V gene lost 0 bases and the J gene lost 3 bases, with 15 bases spanning the gap. The CDR3 reads CASSQEEAAAYNQPQHF. The CDR3 DNA follows: TGCGCCAGCAGCCAAGAAGAGGCGGCAGCCTACAATCAGCCCCAGCATTTT.

V gene TRBV7-6 combines with J gene TRBJ1-3; weak D call: TRBD1 (5 bases). The germline CDR1 and CDR2 sequences are SGHVS and FNYEAQ. Trimming left V 5 bases short and J 2 bases short, with 19 bases between. This CDR3 region has 17 residues. This chain's CDR3 is CASSLLYPEGAGNTIYF. CDR3 nucleotides: TGTGCCAGCAGCCTCCTTTATCCCGAAGGGGCTGGAAACACCATATATTTT.

This clone was observed a single time. The V call is TRBV6-5, the J call TRBJ2-3; 13 bases agree with TRBD2. Per germline, CDR1 MNHEY and CDR2 SVGAGI. The length of the CDR3 is 15 residues. The V segment lost 7 bases and the J segment 6 bases; nucleotides outside the gene matches: 7. The CDR3, as DNA: TGTGCCAGCAAACTACTAGCGGGAGGGGAGGATACGCAGTATTTT. Translation: CASKLLAGGEDTQYF.

This clone was observed once. CDR3 amino acids: CASSLPVGGSSYNEQFF. The CDR3 coding sequence is TGTGCCAGCAGTTTACCCGTGGGGGGAAGCTCCTACAATGAGCAGTTCTTC. J is TRBJ2-1 and V is TRBV28; D possibly corresponds to TRBD2 (6 bases). There are 17 residues in the CDR3. CDR1 is MDHEN, CDR2 SYDVKM, per germline. V lost 2 bases and J lost 0, with 14 bases in between.